The present TCR beta chain was sequenced within a study of OX40 agonist ivuxolimab in advanced cancers. The overall study: The mean age was about 57 years, ranging from about 23 to 79, with about four fifths of participants male.

General study findings and limits: The average count of expanded clones was higher among CD8+ T cells than among CD4+.

Looked up from germline, CDR1 is SGHAT and CDR2 is FQNNGV. The CDR3 has 15 amino acids. Anyone with autoimmune disease history or systemic immunosuppression was excluded. Clones were sequenced by immunoSEQ multiplex PCR, and TCRdb holds only the in-frame ones, with some missing. The data hold roughly 64,000 clones, with approximately 82% observed a single time. Of note for this clone: Its antigen is undetermined.

This sequence was found in an adult with an advanced solid tumor such as melanoma, head and neck, liver or kidney cancer. The sample was CD4+ or CD8+ T cells sorted from blood, taken in a trial of the OX40 agonist ivuxolimab. This chain links TRBV11-2 with TRBJ2-5; the match to TRBD1 covers 7 bases. TRBJ2-7 matches the DNA end more closely, so the J call is doubtful. CDR3 loop: CASSLVATGIHEQYF. The CDR3, as DNA: TGTGCCAGCAGCTTAGTTGCGACAGGGATCCACGAGCAGTACTTC.